This T cell receptor (beta chain) was sequenced in a study of cytomegalovirus exposure and HLA in healthy donors (dated by TCRdb to about 2017). Background for the entire study: An earlier analysis of roughly 570 of the donors reported about 280 Gb of sequence data and 117 million unique TCR beta sequences obtained from some 170 million T cells. An early release that covered about 600 HLA-typed donors contained about 300 gigabases of sequencing data and tens of millions of unique TCR sequences. Of the approximately 400 genotyped donors, less than 85% were placed in the genetic ancestry cluster associated with self-reported Caucasian donors. The study aimed to test whether signatures of past pathogen exposure could be identified by cataloging public T cell receptors. The study profiled the T cell repertoires of under 850 subjects by immunosequencing and related them to cytomegalovirus serostatus. Along with the approximately 650-subject first cohort, a separate validation cohort of over a hundred different subjects was used. High-throughput TCR immunosequencing, statistical association of individual TCRs with disease status, and machine learning were combined to predict cytomegalovirus infection status. To study patterns of TCR occurrence, a later analysis re-analyzed previously published TCR beta repertoires from 666 donors and added high-resolution HLA genotyping. The later analysis used no new phenotypic data to find candidate immune exposures, relying instead on TCR beta sequences and their occurrence across donors. In an earlier analysis of roughly 580 of the donors, high-throughput TCR beta sequencing was used to judge whether each TCR beta V gene segment behaved as functional or pseudogenic. Donor age, sex, ethnicity and CMV serostatus were collected together with the repertoire data. In a later genetic analysis, genome-wide SNP genotypes for about 55% of the roughly 670 donors were used, and that subset was treated as a discovery cohort. Every repertoire in the discovery cohort had been generated on one and the same sequencing platform. Both class I and class II loci were covered by HLA typing, at four-digit resolution. The number of donors typed differed by locus, with roughly 629-640 for A, B, C, DRB1 and DQB1, around 520 for DQA1, 606 for DPA1, and some 440 for DPB1. Roughly 5 DR-DQ haplotypes were handled as single units for association and clustering, since linkage in the cohort was strong. On average, around 200,000 unique TCR beta nucleotide sequences were sequenced per donor among a few hundred genotyped donors of the cohort, with 15% to 20% of those sequences being non-productive. Points the paper makes about the study in general: The only immune exposure information available for the cohort was CMV serostatus. The earlier analysis of approximately 540 of the donors excluded approximately 17 rarely observed V segments, including chromosome 9 orphons, because counts were too low. In a later analysis, the rate of TCR association differed among HLA loci, with DRB1 alleles having the most associated TCRs and HLA-C alleles having the fewest. Roughly uniform sequencing depth across donors was assumed in presence/absence analyses, although this assumption may not hold. Correlated functional status among segregating V segments might reflect linkage disequilibrium, but an unknown experimental factor could not be ruled out. This cohort had only TCR beta chains sequenced, and the lack of alpha or paired-chain data limited which features could be detected. In a later genetic analysis, fewer N-insertions in productive TCRs were reported among donors in an Asian-associated ancestry cluster than the roughly 700-donor mean. A group of highly shared sequence variants was considered likely to be a technical artifact of the sequencing pipeline. In the study, 150 to 200 TCR beta chains were listed as associated with cytomegalovirus. In an earlier analysis of some 540 of the donors, most TCR beta V segments appeared in productive rearrangements about 87% or about 30% of the time, broadly matching IMGT annotations. A few of the identified cytomegalovirus-associated TCR beta chains were confirmed in vitro to be specific for cytomegalovirus antigens. Across donors, most TCR sequences were observed very rarely, whereas some public TCRs were present in many individuals. Because some donors lacked HLA typing at each locus, the association tests relied only on the typed subset. In a later analysis, HLA-associated TCR beta chains showed more clonal expansion and lower generation probabilities than non-associated chains that were equally common. Strong co-occurrence of HLA alleles, especially DR and DQ, made assigning TCR associations to individual alleles difficult. It was suggested by the authors that the approach could potentially be generalized to other disease states and immunological phenotypes. An association between a missense DCLRE1C variant and V-gene and J-gene trimming of TCR beta chains was found in a later genetic analysis and replicated in an independent cohort. A further reported finding was that TCR beta sequences accurately predicted the HLA-A and HLA-B alleles for most subjects in the first cohort. Some IMGT-functional V segments, including TRBV6-2 and TRBV6-3, could not be told apart with the 87-base-pair reads, so those segments were excluded. In both the original and validation cohorts, the classifier was reported to diagnose cytomegalovirus status with high specificity and sensitivity. In a later analysis, several top co-occurrence clusters were reported to appear linked to parvovirus B19, influenza, CMV and Epstein-Barr virus. According to a later analysis, most CMV-associated TCR beta chains appeared to be HLA-restricted, and the HLA associations seemed to be driven largely by CMV exposure. In a later analysis, around 17,000 TCR beta sequences were associated with specific HLA alleles at a false discovery rate of 0.05.

Note on this clone: There is no known antigen for this receptor. No quality values exist for individual bases; no much larger clone is one base distant.

CDR1 and CDR2 were assigned from the germline V gene (reference sequence) as MNHEY and SMNVEV. For this chain, trimming is 3 bases at the V end and 4 bases at the J end, and the number of junction bases without a gene match is 2. The CDR3 spans 14 residues, from the cysteine through the phenylalanine. The retained sequence is limited to the CDR3, 42 bases, with the frame set at the first base. Preparation of the library involved the immunoSEQ multiplex PCR assay. For the multiplex PCR, a mixture combining 60 forward primers for TCR Vbeta segments and 13 reverse primers for TCR Jbeta segments was used. A multiplex PCR assay on genomic DNA amplified the CDR3 region of rearranged TCR beta genes. Amplified TCR beta libraries were sequenced as 87-base-pair reads on the Illumina HiSeq System. Turning to the authors' computational methods: A later analysis counted some 80 million unique TCR beta chains across the 550 to 800 repertoires, and some 11 million of these chains were shared by at least two donors. A nearest-neighbor algorithm error-corrected the raw reads and collapsed the reads into unique sequences, merging closely related sequences to remove PCR and sequencing errors. To assign V, D and J gene segments, CDR3 sequences were aligned to IMGT reference sequences. For a sequence to be retained, a match of at least six nucleotides to both a V gene segment and a J gene segment was required. A rearrangement was called productive if the CDR3 had no stop codons and remained in frame with V and J, and every other rearrangement was called non-productive. Following IMGT convention, CDR3 was defined as the stretch from the second conserved V-encoded cysteine up to the conserved J-encoded phenylalanine. Sequences without an unambiguous match to a single V gene segment were excluded from the earlier analysis of a few hundred of the donors. An earlier analysis of several hundred of the donors called V segments functional above 56.7% productive rearrangements and segregating when the between-donor standard deviation exceeded 5%. A statistical classification framework was built to diagnose cytomegalovirus status from the catalog of TCR beta chain sequences. In a later analysis, V and J genes were assigned by comparing TCR nucleotide sequences against IMGT/GENE-DB human TR gene sequences. A later analysis assigned CDR3 sequences and most-parsimonious VDJ recombination scenarios with the TCRdist pipeline. A later analysis defined each TCR beta chain by its CDR3 amino acid sequence plus V-gene family, and excluded reads lacking a unique V-gene family. A later analysis removed several hundred highly shared, low-generation-probability nucleotide sequences to deal with suspected cross-contamination and a sequencing artifact. In a later analysis, a clonal expansion index was calculated for each public chain from normalized within-repertoire ranks of inferred template counts. A later analysis computed generation probabilities with a VDJ recombination model fitted to out-of-frame rearrangements, and checked the results against IGoR. Hypergeometric tests were used in a later analysis to score TCR-TCR, TCR-HLA and TCR-CMV co-occurrence, with a repertoire-size bias correction applied to the TCR pairs. In a later analysis, false discovery rates were estimated by permuting HLA or CMV assignments 20 times. A later analysis grouped co-occurring TCRs with DBSCAN, adding TCRdist sequence similarity when clustering within HLA-allele-positive subsets. Repertoires with fewer than 30,000 or more than 120,000 public chains were left out of co-occurrence clustering, as were about 5 repertoires with anomalous nucleotide sharing. Here the immuneACCESS table is served through TCRdb, limited to in-frame sequences with V and J called. Missing clones are a known gap in these copies; in checked studies unresolved V genes cover under half, and the rest lacks a known reason. V and J calls and clone size are as listed in that table; D and trimming were resolved from the DNA. A total of about 170,000 clones appear in this sample, approximately 70% of them only once. The ten largest account for 7.1% of the sample.

The cohort consisted of approximately 670 healthy bone marrow donors. At the time of sampling, every cohort member was nominally healthy, though immune exposures that went unrecorded were likely present. The donor tested CMV seropositive and was one of the 289 seropositive cohort members. A peripheral blood sample was collected from each donor, and TCR beta sequencing was performed on peripheral blood mononuclear cells. The Qiagen DNeasy Blood Extraction Kit was used to extract genomic DNA from the blood cell samples. The V and J genes are TRBV27 and TRBJ1-5, with TRBD1 matching 8 junction bases. The sequence derives from a man in his forties or fifties in good health and CMV-seropositive. The sample taken for sequencing was PBMCs. The base sequence is TGTGCCAGCAGTTTCACAGGGGGGAATCAGCCCCAGCATTTT. Protein translation: CASSFTGGNQPQHF.